The sequence of this TCR beta chain was determined in a study of early stage breast cancer tumors. Findings of the study overall: Tumors had approximately 2.5-fold higher T cell density and higher clonality than adjacent normal breast tissue.

Details on this clone: The antigen remains unidentified.

Measured with immunoSEQ multiplex PCR; TCRdb has only the in-frame clones, and not every one. Of roughly 14,000 clones in the sample, 79% are singletons; the top ten hold less than 8.5%. Sequencing input: normal breast tissue next to the tumor. This sequence was found in a person aged 50 to 59 with breast cancer.

The CDR3: CASSLAAGGKYF. The CDR3 DNA is TGTGCCAGCAGCTTAGCCGCGGGGGGAAAATACTTC. The V and J genes are TRBV7-2 and TRBJ2-4; 8 positions agree with TRBD2. This CDR3 has 12 amino acids. J lost 16 bases, V lost 0 bases, and 5 bases had no gene match. Germline-derived CDR1 and CDR2 are SGHTA and FQGNSA.